The entry that follows covers one T cell receptor (beta chain) sequence. Its antigen is still unknown. Germline-derived CDR1 and CDR2 are LNHDA and SQIVND (reference sequence). The CDR3 loop spans 15 amino acids. V lost 5 bases and J 0 bases, leaving 11 bases between the germline ends. This sample was included in a study of T cell responses to AZD1222 COVID-19 vaccine. Clones were sequenced by immunoSEQ multiplex PCR, and TCRdb holds only the in-frame ones, with some missing. The sample lists approximately 67,000 clones, 70% to 90% occurring once. Findings of the study overall: White British people made up most donors, females outnumbered males, and clonal diversity was possibly underestimated. Without day 14 samples, only post-peak T cell repertoires were studied. Dominant CD4 TCR responses targeted spike regions 160-218 and 743-854. Receipt of two AZD1222 doses was followed by a rise in Spike-specific TCR breadth and depth.

The chain has TRBV19 and TRBJ1-3, with a weak D call TRBD1 (6 bases). The sequencing used peripheral blood, collected on day 0 of AZD1222 vaccination. The clonotype comes from an adult in good health. In DNA form, the CDR3 reads TGTGCCAGTAGTCGCGGACAGTTCTCTGGAAACACCATATATTTT. This sequence encodes CASSRGQFSGNTIYF.